This T cell receptor beta chain is drawn from a study of blood T cell repertoires in COVID-19. Turning to the study itself: There were acute and convalescent COVID-19 samples, and they came from the United States, Italy and Spain. PBMCs, B-cell-depleted T cells, or T cells were the source of the cDNA or gDNA that made up the material.

Original handling: Amplifying reference gene primers gave estimates of nucleated cell counts. Sequenced by immunoSEQ multiplex PCR; TCRdb stores in-frame clones only, minus some. V and J calls and clone size are copied from that table; D and trimming were computed from the DNA. Of over 250,000 clones in the sample, approximately 85% were seen once. CDR1 LGHNA and CDR2 YNFKEQ come from the germline V gene. The junction had 12 bases not matched to a gene; V was cut back by 0 bases and J by 1 base. The CDR3 covers 18 residues. The TCR originated in a man aged 50-60 years with active or convalescent COVID-19. What was sequenced was peripheral blood. The chain recombines TRBV4-2 with TRBJ2-7; TRBD2 aligns across 7 bases. Here the CDR3 DNA reads TGTGCCAGCAGCCAAGATGCTGGCGGGAGTACGTTGTCCTACGAGCAGTACTTC. It encodes CASSQDAGGSTLSYEQYF.